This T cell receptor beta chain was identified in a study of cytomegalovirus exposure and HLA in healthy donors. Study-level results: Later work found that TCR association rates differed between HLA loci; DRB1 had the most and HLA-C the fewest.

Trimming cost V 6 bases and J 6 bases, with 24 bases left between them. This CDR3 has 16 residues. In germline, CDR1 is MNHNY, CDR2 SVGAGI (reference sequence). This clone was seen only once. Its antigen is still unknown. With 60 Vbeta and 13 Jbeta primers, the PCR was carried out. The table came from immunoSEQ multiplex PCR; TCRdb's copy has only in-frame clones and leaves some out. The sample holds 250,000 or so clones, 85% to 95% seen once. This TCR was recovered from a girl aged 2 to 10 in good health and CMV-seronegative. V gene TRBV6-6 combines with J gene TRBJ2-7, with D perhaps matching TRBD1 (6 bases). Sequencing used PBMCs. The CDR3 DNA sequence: TGTGCCAGCAGCCCGTCCCGGGACACCGGTTTTTTCGAGCAGTACTTC. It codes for CASSPSRDTGFFEQYF.